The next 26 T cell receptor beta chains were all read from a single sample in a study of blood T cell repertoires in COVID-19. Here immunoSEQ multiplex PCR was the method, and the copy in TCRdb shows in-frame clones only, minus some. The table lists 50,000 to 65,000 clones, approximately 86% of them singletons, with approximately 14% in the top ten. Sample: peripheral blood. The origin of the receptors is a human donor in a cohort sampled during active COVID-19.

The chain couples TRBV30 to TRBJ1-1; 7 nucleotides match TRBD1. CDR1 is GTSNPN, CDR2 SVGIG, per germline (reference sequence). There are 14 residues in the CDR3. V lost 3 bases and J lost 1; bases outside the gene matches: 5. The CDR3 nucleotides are TGTGCCTGGAGGACAGGGACGTGGAACACTGAAGCTTTCTTT. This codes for CAWRTGTWNTEAFF.

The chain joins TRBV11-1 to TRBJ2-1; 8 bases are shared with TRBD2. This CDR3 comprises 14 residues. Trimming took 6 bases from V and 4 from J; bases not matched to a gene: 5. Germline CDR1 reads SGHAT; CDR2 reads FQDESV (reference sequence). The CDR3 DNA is TGTGCCAGCAGACGGGGGGGAGGTTACAATGAGCAGTTCTTC. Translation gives CASRRGGGYNEQFF.

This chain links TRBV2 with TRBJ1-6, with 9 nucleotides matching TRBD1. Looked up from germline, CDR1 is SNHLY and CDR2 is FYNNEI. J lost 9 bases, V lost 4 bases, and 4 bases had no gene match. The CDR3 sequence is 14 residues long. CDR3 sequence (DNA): TGTGCCAGCAGTGCACAGGGGGCCGGTTCACCCCTCCACTTT. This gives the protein CASSAQGAGSPLHF.

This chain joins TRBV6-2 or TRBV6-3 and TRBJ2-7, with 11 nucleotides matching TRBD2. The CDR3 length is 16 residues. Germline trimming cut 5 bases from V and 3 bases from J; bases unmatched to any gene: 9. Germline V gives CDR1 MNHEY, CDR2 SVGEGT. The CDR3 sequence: CASSMAGTSGYYEQYF. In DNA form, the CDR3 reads TGTGCCAGCAGTATGGCTGGGACTAGCGGTTACTACGAGCAGTACTTC.

As DNA, the CDR3 is TGTGCCAGCGCGGATTACTGGGATCAGCCCCAGCATTTT. This codes for CASADYWDQPQHF. The chain uses TRBV18 and TRBJ1-5; the D is unclear. The CDR3 contains 13 residues. The germline CDR1 and CDR2 sequences are KGHSH and LQKENI. Deletions cut 8 bases from V and 5 bases from J, with 13 bases between.

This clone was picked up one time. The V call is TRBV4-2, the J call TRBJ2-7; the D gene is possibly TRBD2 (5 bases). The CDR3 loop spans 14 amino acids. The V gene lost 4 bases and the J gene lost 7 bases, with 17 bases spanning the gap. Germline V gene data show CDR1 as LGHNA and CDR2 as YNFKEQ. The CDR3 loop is CASSPGSTSREQYF. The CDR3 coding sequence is TGTGCCAGCAGCCCCGGTAGTACTAGTCGAGAGCAGTACTTC.

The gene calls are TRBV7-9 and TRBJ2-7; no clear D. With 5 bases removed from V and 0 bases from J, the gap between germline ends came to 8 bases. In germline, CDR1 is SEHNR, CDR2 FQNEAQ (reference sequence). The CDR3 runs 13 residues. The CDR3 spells CASSPVSSYEQYF. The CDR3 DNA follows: TGTGCCAGCAGCCCCGTCAGCTCCTACGAGCAGTACTTC.

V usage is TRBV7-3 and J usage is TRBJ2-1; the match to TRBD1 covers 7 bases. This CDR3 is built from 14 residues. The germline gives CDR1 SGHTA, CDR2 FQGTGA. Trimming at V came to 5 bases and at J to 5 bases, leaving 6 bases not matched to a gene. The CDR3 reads CASSPRGQDNEQFF. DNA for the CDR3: TGTGCCAGCAGCCCCCGAGGACAGGACAATGAGCAGTTCTTC.

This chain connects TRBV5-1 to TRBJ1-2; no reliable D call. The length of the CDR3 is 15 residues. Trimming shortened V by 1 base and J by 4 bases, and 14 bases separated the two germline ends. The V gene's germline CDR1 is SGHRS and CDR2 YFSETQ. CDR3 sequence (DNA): TGCGCCAGCAGCTTGTGGGAGGGCCCTGGCTATGGCTACACCTTC. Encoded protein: CASSLWEGPGYGYTF.

The CDR3 DNA sequence: TGTGCCAGCAGTTTAGTCCGGGATGGCTACACCTTC. Its translation: CASSLVRDGYTF. This chain links TRBV28 with TRBJ1-2; D call uncertain. CDR3 size: 12 residues. V lost 2 bases and J 6 bases, leaving 7 bases between the germline ends. Germline assignment: CDR1 MDHEN and CDR2 SYDVKM.

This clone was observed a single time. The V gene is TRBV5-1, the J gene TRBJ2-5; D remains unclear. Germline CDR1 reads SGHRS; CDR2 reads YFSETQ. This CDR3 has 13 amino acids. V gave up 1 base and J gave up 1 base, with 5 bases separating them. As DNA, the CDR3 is TGCGCCAGCAGCTTGACAGTCCAAGAGACCCAGTACTTC. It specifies CASSLTVQETQYF. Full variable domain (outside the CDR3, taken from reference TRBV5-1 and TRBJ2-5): KAGVTQTPRYLIKTRGQQVTLSCSPISGHRSVSWYQQTPGQGLQFLFEYFSETQRNKGNFPGRFSGRQFSNSRSEMNVSTLELGDSALYLCASSLTVQETQYFGPGTRLLVL.

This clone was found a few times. Here the CDR3 reads CASSLSRLVEGEQYF. The CDR3 DNA is TGTGCCAGCAGCTTATCTCGACTAGTAGAGGGCGAGCAGTACTTC. The V and J genes are TRBV7-9 and TRBJ2-7; D might be TRBD2 (6 bases). V lost 2 bases, J lost 6 bases, and 17 bases lay in between. CDR1 is SEHNR and CDR2 is FQNEAQ in the germline V gene (reference sequence). This CDR3 contains 15 residues.

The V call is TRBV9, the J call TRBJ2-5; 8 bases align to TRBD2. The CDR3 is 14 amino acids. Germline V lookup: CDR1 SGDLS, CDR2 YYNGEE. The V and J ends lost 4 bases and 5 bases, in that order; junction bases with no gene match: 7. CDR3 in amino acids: CASSLGSGTETQYF. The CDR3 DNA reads TGTGCCAGCAGCCTTGGTAGCGGGACGGAGACCCAGTACTTC.

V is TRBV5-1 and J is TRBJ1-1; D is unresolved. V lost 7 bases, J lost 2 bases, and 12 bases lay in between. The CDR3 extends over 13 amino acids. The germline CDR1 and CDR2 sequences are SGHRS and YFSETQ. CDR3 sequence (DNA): TGCGCCAGCGCGCGGGCAACCAACACTGAAGCTTTCTTT. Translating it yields CASARATNTEAFF.

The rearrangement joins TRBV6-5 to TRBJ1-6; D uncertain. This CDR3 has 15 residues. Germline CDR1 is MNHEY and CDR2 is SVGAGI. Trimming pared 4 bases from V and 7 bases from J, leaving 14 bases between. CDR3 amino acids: CASSFTLPGNSPLHF. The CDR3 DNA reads TGTGCCAGCAGTTTCACGCTACCCGGGAATTCACCCCTCCACTTT.

This chain's CDR3 is CASSIQSTDTQYF. CDR3 nucleotides: TGTGCCAGCAGCATCCAAAGCACAGATACGCAGTATTTT. The chain uses TRBV7-9 and TRBJ2-3; D is uncertain. The length of the CDR3 is 13 residues. With 5 bases removed from V and 0 bases from J, the gap between germline ends came to 6 bases. Looked up from germline, CDR1 is SEHNR and CDR2 is FQNEAQ (reference sequence).

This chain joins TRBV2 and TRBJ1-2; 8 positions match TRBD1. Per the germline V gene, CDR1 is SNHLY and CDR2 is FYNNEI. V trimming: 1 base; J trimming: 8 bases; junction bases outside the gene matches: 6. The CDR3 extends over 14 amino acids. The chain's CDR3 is CASSEGRQGRGYTF. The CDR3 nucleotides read TGTGCCAGCAGTGAAGGCAGACAGGGGCGAGGCTACACCTTC.

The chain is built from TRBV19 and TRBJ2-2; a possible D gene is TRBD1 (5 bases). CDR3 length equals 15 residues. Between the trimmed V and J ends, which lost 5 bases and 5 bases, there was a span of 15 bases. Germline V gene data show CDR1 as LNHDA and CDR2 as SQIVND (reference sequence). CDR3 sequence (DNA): TGTGCCAGTAGTCTAATGACAGTACTTACCGGGGAGCTGTTTTTT. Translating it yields CASSLMTVLTGELFF.

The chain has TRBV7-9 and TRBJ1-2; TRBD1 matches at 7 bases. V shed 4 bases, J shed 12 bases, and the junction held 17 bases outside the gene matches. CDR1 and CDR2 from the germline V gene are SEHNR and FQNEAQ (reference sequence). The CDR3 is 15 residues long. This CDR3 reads CASSSLTGTAFGNTF. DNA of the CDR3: TGTGCCAGCAGCTCACTAACCGGGACAGCGTTTGGGAACACCTTC.

CDR3 in DNA: TGTGCCAGCAGCGTAAGGTCCGCCCCGGGGGACATTCAGTACTTC. It yields the protein CASSVRSAPGDIQYF. The V call is TRBV9, the J call TRBJ2-4; maybe TRBD2 (6 bases). Deletions cut 1 base from V and 8 bases from J, with 16 bases between. CDR1 and CDR2 (germline): SGDLS, YYNGEE. The CDR3 sequence is 15 residues long.

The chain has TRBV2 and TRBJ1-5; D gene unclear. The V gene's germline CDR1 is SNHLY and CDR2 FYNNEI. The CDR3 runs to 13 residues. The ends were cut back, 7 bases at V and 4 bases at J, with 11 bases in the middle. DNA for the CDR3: TGTGCCAGCAAACGGGGTTTAAATCAGCCCCAGCATTTT. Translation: CASKRGLNQPQHF.

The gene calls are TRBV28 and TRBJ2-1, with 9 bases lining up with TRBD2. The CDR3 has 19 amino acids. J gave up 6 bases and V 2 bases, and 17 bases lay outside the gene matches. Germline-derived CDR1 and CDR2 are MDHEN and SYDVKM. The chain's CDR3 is CASSLEIFVGREGFNEQFF. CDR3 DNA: TGTGCCAGCAGTTTAGAAATTTTTGTTGGGCGGGAGGGGTTCAATGAGCAGTTCTTC.

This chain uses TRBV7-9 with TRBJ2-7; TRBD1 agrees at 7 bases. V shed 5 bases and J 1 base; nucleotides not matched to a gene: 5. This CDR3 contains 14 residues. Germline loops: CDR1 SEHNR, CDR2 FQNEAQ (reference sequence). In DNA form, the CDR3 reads TGTGCCAGCAGCACAGAGGGACAGTCCTACGAGCAGTACTTC. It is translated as CASSTEGQSYEQYF. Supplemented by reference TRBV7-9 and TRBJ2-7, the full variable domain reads DTGVSQNPRHKITKRGQNVTFRCDPISEHNRLYWYRQTLGQGPEFLTYFQNEAQLEKSRLLSDRFSAERPKGSFSTLEIQRTEQGDSAMYLCASSTEGQSYEQYFGPGTRLTVT.

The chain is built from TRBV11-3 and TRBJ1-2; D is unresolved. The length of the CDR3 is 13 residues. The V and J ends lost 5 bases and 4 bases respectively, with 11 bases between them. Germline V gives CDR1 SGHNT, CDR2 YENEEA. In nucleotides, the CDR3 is TGTGCCAGCAGCCCCGGACTCATCTATGGCTACACCTTC. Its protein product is CASSPGLIYGYTF.

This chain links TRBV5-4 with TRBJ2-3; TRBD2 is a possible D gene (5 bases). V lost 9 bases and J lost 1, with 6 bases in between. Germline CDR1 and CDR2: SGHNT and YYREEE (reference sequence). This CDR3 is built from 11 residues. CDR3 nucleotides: TGTGCCACCGGGGGCACAGATACGCAGTATTTT. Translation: CATGGTDTQYF. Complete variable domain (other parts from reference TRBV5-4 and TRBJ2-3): ETGVTQSPTHLIKTRGQQVTLRCSSQSGHNTVSWYQQALGQGPQFIFQYYREEENGRGNFPPRFSGLQFPNYSSELNVNALELDDSALYLCATGGTDTQYFGPGTRLTVL.

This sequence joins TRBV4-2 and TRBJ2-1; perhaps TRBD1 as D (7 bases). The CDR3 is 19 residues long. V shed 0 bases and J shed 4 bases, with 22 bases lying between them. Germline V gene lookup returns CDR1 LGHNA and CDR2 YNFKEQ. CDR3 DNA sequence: TGTGCCAGCAGCCAAGATCCAGGGGGAGGAAGTAAGGGATACAATGAGCAGTTCTTC. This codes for CASSQDPGGGSKGYNEQFF.